This is a list of T cell receptor beta chains from one sample in a study of spatial heterogeneity in lung cancer. TCRdb re-called the 5' RACE reads through MiXCR, storing one row per CDR3 protein. The repertoire has approximately 11,000 distinct CDR3 sequences, about 3.8% of them found once; the top ten carry 50% to 60%. The source was PBMCs, collected at surgery. These receptors were taken from a female donor with early-stage non-small cell lung cancer. Both conserved end residues are part of each CDR3. Fields, in order: V gene, D gene, J gene, clone size, CDR3 protein, CDR3 DNA. A D gene is named only where the DNA matches it firmly. For some rows the clone size is stated as once, few or many, or as a class when expanded; others skip it.

>TRBV5-1|.|TRBJ1-4|many
CASSLGQSTTNEKLFF
TGCGCCAGCAGCTTGGGGCAGTCGACAACTAATGAAAAACTGTTTTTT
>TRBV5-1|.|TRBJ2-3|many
CASSLGGFPDTQYF
TGCGCCAGCAGCTTGGGAGGGTTCCCAGATACGCAGTATTTT
>TRBV12-3/TRBV12-4|.|TRBJ2-7|.
CASRTTSYEQYF
TGTGCCAGCAGAACGACATCCTACGAGCAGTACTTC
>TRBV12-3/TRBV12-4|.|TRBJ1-1|.
CASSPGHMNTEAFF
TGTGCCAGCAGCCCCGGACACATGAACACTGAAGCTTTCTTT
>TRBV6-1|.|TRBJ1-2|.
CASSGETVLNYGYTF
TGTGCCAGCAGTGGGGAGACTGTCCTTAACTATGGCTACACCTTC
>TRBV19|TRBD2|TRBJ2-3|many
CASTSTAGRATDTQYF
TGTGCCAGTACTTCGACGGCTGGGAGGGCCACAGATACGCAGTATTTT
>TRBV6-2/TRBV6-3|TRBD2|TRBJ2-1|many
CASSYEVLAGGGNEQFF
TGTGCCAGCAGTTATGAGGTACTAGCGGGAGGAGGGAATGAGCAGTTCTTC
>TRBV4-3|.|TRBJ2-1|many
CASSQDNGQGNEQFF
TGCGCCAGCAGCCAAGATAACGGGCAAGGGAATGAGCAGTTCTTC
>TRBV4-2|.|TRBJ1-1|many
CASSQGVQGREHTEAFF
TGTGCCAGCAGCCAAGGCGTGCAGGGACGGGAACACACTGAAGCTTTCTTT
>TRBV5-1|.|TRBJ2-2|few
CASNEGNTGELFF
TGCGCCAGCAACGAGGGGAACACCGGGGAGCTGTTTTTT
>TRBV5-6|TRBD2|TRBJ2-1|many
CASSLVGLADNEQFF
TGTGCCAGCAGCTTGGTGGGACTAGCGGACAATGAGCAGTTCTTC
>TRBV7-8|TRBD2|TRBJ2-1|few
CASSSLAGGSWEEQFF
TGTGCCAGCAGCTCGTTAGCGGGAGGGTCCTGGGAGGAGCAGTTCTTC
>TRBV4-3|.|TRBJ1-4|many
CASSQDNGGTNEKLFF
TGCGCCAGCAGCCAAGATAACGGGGGAACTAATGAAAAACTGTTTTTT
>TRBV27|.|TRBJ1-4|many
CASRAYNEKLFF
TGTGCCAGCAGGGCTTATAATGAAAAACTGTTTTTT
>TRBV5-3|.|TRBJ2-7|few
CARSLEGREYSYEQYF
TGTGCCAGAAGCTTGGAGGGTCGCGAATACTCCTACGAGCAGTACTTC
>TRBV19|.|TRBJ1-2|many
CASSKDSYGYTF
TGTGCCAGTAGTAAAGACAGCTATGGCTACACCTTC
>TRBV12-3/TRBV12-4|TRBD1|TRBJ1-5|many
CASSPATGVGNQPQHF
TGTGCCAGCAGTCCGGCGACAGGGGTGGGGAATCAGCCCCAGCATTTT
>TRBV15|TRBD1|TRBJ1-2|many
CATSPDRVHGYTF
TGTGCCACCAGCCCAGACAGGGTGCATGGCTACACCTTC
>TRBV20-1|.|TRBJ1-4|many
CSASQGLSNEKLFF
TGCAGTGCGAGCCAGGGTCTCTCTAATGAAAAACTGTTTTTT
>TRBV2|.|TRBJ1-1|many
CASSDWNTEAFF
TGTGCCAGCAGTGATTGGAACACTGAAGCTTTCTTT
>TRBV28|.|TRBJ1-2|.
CASSWRRGYTF
TGTGCCAGCAGTTGGAGACGTGGCTACACCTTC
>TRBV29-1|.|TRBJ2-3|many
CSVVLAQDTQYF
TGCAGCGTTGTGCTTGCCCAAGATACGCAGTATTTT
>TRBV7-2|.|TRBJ1-5|many
CASSSGVGQPQHF
TGTGCCAGCAGCTCAGGGGTGGGGCAGCCCCAGCATTTT
>TRBV6-2/TRBV6-3|.|TRBJ1-2|many
CASDSATFYGYTF
TGTGCCAGCGACTCGGCAACATTCTATGGCTACACCTTC
>TRBV12-3/TRBV12-4|.|TRBJ1-6|.
CASSLAGRANSPLHF
TGTGCCAGCAGTTTAGCCGGCAGGGCAAATTCACCCCTCCACTTT
>TRBV20-1|TRBD1|TRBJ1-6|.
CSARFSGQDNNSPLHF
TGCAGTGCTAGATTTTCGGGACAGGACAATAATTCACCCCTCCACTTT
>TRBV6-4|.|TRBJ2-7|many
CASSHVGQISYEQYF
TGTGCCAGCAGCCACGTCGGACAAATTTCCTACGAGCAGTACTTC
>TRBV6-5|TRBD2|TRBJ2-7|many
CASSYVAGNEQYF
TGTGCCAGCAGTTACGTAGCGGGCAACGAGCAGTACTTC
>TRBV24-1|.|TRBJ2-3|many
CATAGQSTDTQYF
TGTGCCACGGCGGGACAGAGCACAGATACGCAGTATTTT
>TRBV2|.|TRBJ2-7|many
CASSEVSYEQYF
TGTGCCAGCAGTGAAGTATCCTACGAGCAGTACTTC
>TRBV7-2|TRBD2|TRBJ2-1|many
CASSWGGLAADEQFF
TGTGCCAGCAGCTGGGGGGGACTAGCTGCTGATGAGCAGTTCTTC
>TRBV28|TRBD2|TRBJ2-7|.
CASSSSGRRAEQYF
TGTGCCAGCAGTTCTAGCGGGAGGCGGGCCGAGCAGTACTTC
>TRBV5-1|.|TRBJ2-3|.
CASSLGTARTDTQYF
TGCGCCAGCAGCTTGGGGACAGCCCGCACAGATACGCAGTATTTT
>TRBV7-9|TRBD2|TRBJ2-1|many
CASGKAGSGEQFF
TGTGCCAGCGGAAAAGCGGGATCGGGTGAGCAGTTCTTC
>TRBV3-1|.|TRBJ2-5|few
CASSQTAGGEETQYF
TGTGCCAGCAGCCAAACGGCCGGGGGAGAAGAGACCCAGTACTTC